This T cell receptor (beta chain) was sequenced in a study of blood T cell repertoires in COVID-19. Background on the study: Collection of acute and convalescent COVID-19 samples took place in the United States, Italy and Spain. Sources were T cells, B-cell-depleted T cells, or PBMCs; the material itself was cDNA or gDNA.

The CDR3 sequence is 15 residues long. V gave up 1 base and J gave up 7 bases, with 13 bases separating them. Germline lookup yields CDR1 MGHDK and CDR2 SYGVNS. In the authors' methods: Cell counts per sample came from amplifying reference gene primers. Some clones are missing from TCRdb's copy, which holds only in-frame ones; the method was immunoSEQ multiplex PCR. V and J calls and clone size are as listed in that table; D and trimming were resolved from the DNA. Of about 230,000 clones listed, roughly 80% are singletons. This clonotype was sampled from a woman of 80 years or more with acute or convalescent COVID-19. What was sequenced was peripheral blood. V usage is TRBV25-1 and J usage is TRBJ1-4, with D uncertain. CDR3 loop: CASSESGTRGEKLFF. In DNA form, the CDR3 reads TGTGCCAGCAGTGAATCTGGTACTCGGGGTGAAAAACTGTTTTTT.